This T cell receptor (beta chain) was documented in a study of identifying expanded T cells in peripheral blood. Measured with immunoSEQ multiplex PCR; TCRdb has only the in-frame clones, and not every one. The repertoire holds some 93,000 clones, with roughly 86% as singletons. CDR1 and CDR2 (germline): LNHDA, SQIVND (reference sequence). CDR3 length equals 14 residues. Trimming stripped 6 bases from V and 0 bases from J, with 12 bases between. Study observations and caveats: Variance in clone template counts between approximately two-week samples significantly increased with total template count across all healthy donors.

As regards this clone: Its antigen is unidentified.

This rearrangement joins TRBV19 to TRBJ2-7, with D tentatively TRBD1 or TRBD2 (6 bases each). This sequence originates from a person aged 18-70 years in good health. The specimen sequenced was blood. DNA for the CDR3: TGTGCCAGTAGAAGGAGGGGGAGCTCCTACGAGCAGTACTTC. Translation: CASRRRGSSYEQYF.